These T cell receptor beta chains were read from a single sample in a study of cytomegalovirus exposure and HLA in healthy donors. The repertoire was sequenced with immunoSEQ multiplex PCR; TCRdb's copy has only in-frame clones and lacks some. Among about 93,000 clones, around 80% were seen once, and the ten largest hold approximately 0.56%. What was sequenced was PBMCs. Source of these receptors: a man younger than 45 in good health and CMV-seronegative. Each CDR3 is given with its conserved first and last residue. D genes are given only for firm matches. Clone size is shown for a subset of rows, as once, few, many or a class of expanded clone.

j_call | v_call | d_call | clone_size | cdr3_nt | cdr3_aa
TRBJ2-2 | TRBV9 | NA | NA | TGTGCCAGCAGCGCCGGACAGAATACAAACACCGGGGAGCTGTTTTTT | CASSAGQNTNTGELFF
TRBJ1-2 | TRBV9 | NA | NA | TGTGCCAGCAGCGAACAGGACAACTATGGCTACACCTTC | CASSEQDNYGYTF
TRBJ2-7 | TRBV7-9 | NA | few | TGTGCCAGCAGCTTACAGGGGAGAGGCGAGCAGTACTTC | CASSLQGRGEQYF
TRBJ1-1 | TRBV18 | TRBD1 | NA | TGTGCCAGCTCACAACGACAGGGGGAAGCAGCTGAAGCTTTCTTT | CASSQRQGEAAEAFF
TRBJ1-1 | TRBV29-1 | NA | few | TGCACCATGCAGGCAGGGCCCGGGACTGAAGCTTTCTTT | CTMQAGPGTEAFF
TRBJ2-5 | TRBV19 | TRBD2 | NA | TGTGCCAGTAGTATCCTAGCGGGGTTCCAAGAGACCCAGTACTTC | CASSILAGFQETQYF
TRBJ2-1 | TRBV6-5 | TRBD2 | NA | TGTGCCAGCAGCCCCGGCGGGGGGAATGAGCAGTTCTTC | CASSPGGGNEQFF
TRBJ1-6 | TRBV10-3 | TRBD1 | NA | TGTGCCATCAGCGCGGACAGGGAAAGTTCACCCCTCCACTTT | CAISADRESSPLHF
TRBJ2-2 | TRBV10-3 | NA | NA | TGTGCCATCAGTGAGTCGAGGGCAAAGGATACCGGGGAGCTGTTTTTT | CAISESRAKDTGELFF
TRBJ1-3 | TRBV7-9 | NA | NA | TGTGCCAGCAGCCTACAGGGCTCTGGAAACACCATATATTTT | CASSLQGSGNTIYF
TRBJ2-7 | TRBV28 | NA | NA | TGTGCCAGCAGGGATTACAGCTACGAGCAGTACTTC | CASRDYSYEQYF
TRBJ1-1 | TRBV7-8 | NA | NA | TGTGCCAGCAGCTCCCTTGGGGCAGCCTTGAACACTGAAGCTTTCTTT | CASSSLGAALNTEAFF
TRBJ1-3 | TRBV18 | NA | NA | TGTGCCAGCTCACCTAACTCTGGAAACACCATATATTTT | CASSPNSGNTIYF
TRBJ1-1 | TRBV6-5 | TRBD1 | few | TGTGCCAGCAGATCCGGGACAGGGGAAGCTTTCTTT | CASRSGTGEAFF
TRBJ2-7 | TRBV4-2 | TRBD2 | NA | TGTGCCAGCAGCCAAGTGAGCGGGAACTCCTACGAGCAGTACTTC | CASSQVSGNSYEQYF
TRBJ1-4 | TRBV27 | NA | NA | TGTGCCAGCAGTTGGCAAGGAGCAACTAATGAAAAACTGTTTTTT | CASSWQGATNEKLFF
TRBJ1-5 | TRBV19 | NA | NA | TGTGCCAGTAGCTTCATCGGTCAGCCCCAGCATTTT | CASSFIGQPQHF
TRBJ1-1 | TRBV27 | TRBD1 | NA | TGTGCCAGCAGTTTAGCCGCAGGGGGCTTCAGAGCTTTCTTT | CASSLAAGGFRAFF
TRBJ1-1 | TRBV20-1 | NA | NA | TGCAGTGCTAGCAGGGGCTCTGAAGCTTTCTTT | CSASRGSEAFF
TRBJ1-1 | TRBV19 | TRBD1 | NA | TGTGCCAGTGCCCCGGGACAGTTGAACACTGAAGCTTTCTTT | CASAPGQLNTEAFF
TRBJ2-2 | TRBV10-1 | NA | few | TGCGCCAGCAGTGAGCTGCGCGGAACCGGGGAGCTGTTTTTT | CASSELRGTGELFF
TRBJ1-3 | TRBV4-1 | NA | few | TGCGCCAGCAGCCAACCCGCGGGGTCCTTCTCTGGAAACACCATATATTTT | CASSQPAGSFSGNTIYF
TRBJ2-3 | TRBV5-1 | NA | NA | TGCGCCAGCAGCCCGGTCAACACAGATACGCAGTATTTT | CASSPVNTDTQYF
TRBJ1-1 | TRBV9 | TRBD1 | NA | TGTGCCAGCAGCGGCTTTACAGGGGTGGACACTGAAGCTTTCTTT | CASSGFTGVDTEAFF
TRBJ1-6 | TRBV11-2 | NA | NA | TGTGCCAGCAGCTTAGTCCCACAGGGTAATTCACCCCTCCACTTT | CASSLVPQGNSPLHF
TRBJ2-7 | TRBV9 | TRBD1 | NA | TGTGCCAGCAGCGCATGGACAGGGGGCGCCGAGCAGTACTTC | CASSAWTGGAEQYF
TRBJ2-5 | TRBV14 | NA | once | TGTGCCAGCAGCCAAGAACTAATTGGGGAGACCCAGTACTTC | CASSQELIGETQYF
TRBJ2-5 | TRBV4-1 | TRBD2 | NA | TGCGCCAGCAGCCGGATTAGCGGGCCTAGGGGAGAGACCCAGTACTTC | CASSRISGPRGETQYF